This T cell receptor (beta chain) was identified during a study of CD8 T cells in ankylosing spondylitis. The CDR3 contains 13 residues. Germline V gene sequence: CDR1 DFQATT, CDR2 SNEGSKA (reference sequence). The germline V and J ends were trimmed by 4 bases and 3 bases, with 9 bases remaining between them. TCRdb fed the 5' RACE reads into MiXCR, producing one record per CDR3 protein. In the table there are 35,000 to 40,000 distinct CDR3 sequences, approximately 16% of which are singletons. Sequencing was performed on blood. The source is a male donor with ankylosing spondylitis or in good health (not recorded which). The J gene is TRBJ1-4, the V gene TRBV20-1, with D possibly matching TRBD1 (5 bases). The CDR3 coding sequence is TGCAGTGCTACGGGGGGAGCTAATGAAAAACTGTTTTTT. Translation: CSATGGANEKLFF.